The 25 T cell receptor beta chains below were found in one sample sequenced in a study of cytomegalovirus exposure and HLA in healthy donors. The protocol was immunoSEQ multiplex PCR, while the TCRdb copy is restricted to in-frame clones and leaves out a portion. The profile shows about 120,000 clones, under 90% of them singletons. Sequenced material: PBMCs. The receptor set was obtained from a woman aged 25 to 39 in good health and CMV-seronegative.

The chain employs TRBV12-5 and TRBJ2-7, with TRBD1 matching over 7 bases. Germline CDR1 is LGHNT and CDR2 is FRNRAP. Trimming cost V 7 bases and J 6 bases; bases outside gene matches: 9. The length of the CDR3 is 13 residues. CDR3 sequence: CASARQGVGEQYF. The CDR3 bases are TGTGCTAGTGCCCGGCAGGGGGTCGGCGAGCAGTACTTC. The full variable domain, with the rest looked up from reference TRBV12-5 and TRBJ2-7, is DARVTQTPRHKVTEMGQEVTMRCQPILGHNTVFWYRQTMMQGLELLAYFRNRAPLDDSGMPKDRFSAEMPDATLATLKIQPSEPRDSAVYFCASARQGVGEQYFGPGTRLTVT.

The chain uses TRBV19 and TRBJ2-1; D is possibly TRBD2 (5 bases). V lost 5 bases, J lost 6 bases, and 17 bases lay in between. There are 15 residues in the CDR3. Germline lookup yields CDR1 LNHDA and CDR2 SQIVND (reference sequence). This chain's CDR3 is CASSSLVRAVNEQFF. The CDR3 DNA follows: TGTGCCAGTAGTTCGTTAGTAAGAGCGGTCAATGAGCAGTTCTTC. Full variable domain (missing parts from reference TRBV19 and TRBJ2-1): DGGITQSPKYLFRKEGQNVTLSCEQNLNHDAMYWYRQDPGQGLRLIYYSQIVNDFQKGDIAEGYSVSREKKESFPLTVTSAQKNPTAFYLCASSSLVRAVNEQFFGPGTRLTVL.

This sequence joins TRBV5-1 and TRBJ2-7; TRBD2 aligns across 10 bases. Germline CDR1 and CDR2: SGHRS and YFSETQ. The CDR3 is 16 amino acids. J gave up 0 bases and V 4 bases, and 7 bases lay outside the gene matches. The CDR3 region is CASSQQLAGTSYEQYF. The DNA for the CDR3 is TGCGCCAGCAGCCAACAACTAGCGGGGACCTCCTACGAGCAGTACTTC.

A word on this clone: A read error may account for a junction end that differs from germline. This sample also contains other DNA sequences that code for the same CDR3. This chain uses TRBV7-9 with TRBJ1-2; no clear D gene. Germline V gives CDR1 SEHNR, CDR2 FQNEAQ (reference sequence). CDR3 length equals 14 residues. DNA for the CDR3: TGTGCCAGCAGCAGTCGGACGGGAGACTATGGTTACACCTTC. It codes for CASSSRTGDYGYTF.

The chain recombines TRBV11-2 with TRBJ2-3; D ambiguous. The germline V gene encodes CDR1 SGHAT and CDR2 FQNNGV. This CDR3 comprises 12 residues. The V gene lost 6 bases and the J gene lost 5 bases, with 9 bases spanning the gap. The CDR3 sequence: CASSNLVDTQYF. The CDR3 bases are TGTGCCAGCAGTAACTTGGTAGATACGCAGTATTTT.

The chain uses TRBV10-3 and TRBJ1-1, with a possible D match to TRBD1 (5 bases). V shed 3 bases and J shed 2 bases, with 13 bases lying between them. The germline gives CDR1 ENHRY, CDR2 SYGVKD. This CDR3 region has 15 residues. The CDR3 sequence is CAISDWGRSNTEAFF. CDR3 nucleotides: TGTGCCATCAGTGACTGGGGCAGGTCAAACACTGAAGCTTTCTTT.

This clone showed up just once. V gene TRBV9 combines with J gene TRBJ2-3; 11 bases align to TRBD2. CDR3 size: 16 residues. V was clipped by 0 bases and J by 4 bases; unmatched bases: 4. The germline V gene has CDR1 SGDLS and CDR2 YYNGEE. This CDR3 reads CASSVGSGGASDTQYF. The CDR3 bases are TGTGCCAGCAGCGTAGGTAGCGGGGGGGCCTCAGATACGCAGTATTTT.

The J gene is TRBJ2-2, the V gene TRBV5-1; 8 positions agree with TRBD1. The CDR3 has 15 residues. The V and J ends lost 2 bases and 5 bases, in that order; junction bases with no gene match: 5. Germline loops: CDR1 SGHRS, CDR2 YFSETQ. This CDR3 is CASSFWTGKTGELFF. DNA for the CDR3: TGCGCCAGCAGCTTTTGGACAGGGAAAACCGGGGAGCTGTTTTTT.

CDR3 nucleotide sequence: TGTGCCAGCAGGGGGAGGGCGGGGCCCGCTAACTATGGCTACACCTTC. It specifies CASRGRAGPANYGYTF. The chain joins TRBV2 to TRBJ1-2, with D maybe TRBD1 (5 bases). The CDR3 is 16 residues long. The ends were cut back, 6 bases at V and 0 bases at J, with 17 bases in the middle. Germline CDR1 reads SNHLY; CDR2 reads FYNNEI. Full variable domain (remainder filled in from reference TRBV2 and TRBJ1-2): EPEVTQTPSHQVTQMGQEVILRCVPISNHLYFYWYRQILGQKVEFLVSFYNNEISEKSEIFDDQFSVERPDGSNFTLKIRSTKLEDSAMYFCASRGRAGPANYGYTFGSGTRLTVV.

The chain combines TRBV20-1 with TRBJ2-3; D ambiguous. The CDR3 runs 11 residues. The germline gives CDR1 DFQATT, CDR2 SNEGSKA (reference sequence). Deletions cut 6 bases from V and 5 bases from J, with 9 bases between. Here the CDR3 DNA reads TGCAGTGCGCACGACAAAGATACGCAGTATTTT. This gives the protein CSAHDKDTQYF.

The V gene is TRBV20-1, the J gene TRBJ2-7; no definite D call. This CDR3 is built from 11 residues. Germline CDR1 and CDR2: DFQATT and SNEGSKA (reference sequence). Between the trimmed V and J ends, which lost 1 base and 6 bases, there was a span of 7 bases. CDR3 loop: CSARGTGEQYF. CDR3 nucleotide sequence: TGCAGTGCTAGAGGTACTGGCGAGCAGTACTTC.

The chain has TRBV5-1 and TRBJ2-1, with 9 positions matching TRBD1. This CDR3 has 15 amino acids. CDR1 and CDR2 from the germline V gene are SGHRS and YFSETQ. The junction had 8 bases not matched to a gene; V was cut back by 4 bases and J by 6 bases. The CDR3, as DNA: TGCGCCAGCAGCCGGGGGACAGGGTTCTCCAATGAGCAGTTCTTC. Translation gives CASSRGTGFSNEQFF.

The chain carries TRBV27 and TRBJ2-7; 12 positions match TRBD1. Germline CDR1 MNHEY, CDR2 SMNVEV (reference sequence). V trimming: 4 bases; J trimming: 7 bases; junction bases outside the gene matches: 11. CDR3 length: 16 amino acids. CDR3: CASSSRDRGRFGEQYF. CDR3 in DNA: TGTGCCAGCAGTTCCCGGGACAGGGGGCGGTTTGGGGAGCAGTACTTC.

The count of this clone is one. This rearrangement joins TRBV6-1 to TRBJ1-2; D not resolved. Trimming took 2 bases from V and 3 from J, leaving 10 bases between them. The CDR3 is made up of 14 amino acids. CDR1 is MNHNS and CDR2 is SASEGT in the germline V gene. CDR3 coding DNA: TGTGCCAGCAGTGAAAGATCCGGAGACTATGGCTACACCTTC. This translates into CASSERSGDYGYTF.

In its sample, this clone was seen a few times. The chain uses TRBV7-9 and TRBJ1-6; 8 nucleotides line up with TRBD1. This CDR3 has 14 amino acids. The J segment lost 6 bases and the V segment lost 5 bases, leaving 3 bases of the junction unmatched. Germline lookup yields CDR1 SEHNR and CDR2 FQNEAQ (reference sequence). The CDR3 loop is CASSPDRGNSPLHF. The CDR3 coding sequence is TGTGCCAGCAGCCCCGACAGGGGTAATTCACCCCTCCACTTT.

Of note for this clone: The germline gene is not matched at one end of the junction; a read error may be the cause. This chain uses TRBV7-9 with TRBJ1-2; D uncertain. Germline CDR1 reads SEHNR; CDR2 reads FQNEAQ (reference sequence). The CDR3 runs 8 residues. In DNA form, the CDR3 reads TGTGCCAGCAGCCACGGTTCCTTC. Its protein is CASSHGSF. Full variable domain (remainder filled in from reference TRBV7-9 and TRBJ1-2): DTGVSQNPRHKITKRGQNVTFRCDPISEHNRLYWYRQTLGQGPEFLTYFQNEAQLEKSRLLSDRFSAERPKGSFSTLEIQRTEQGDSAMYLCASSHGSFGSGTRLTVV.

About this clone itself: This same CDR3 is encoded by further DNA sequences in the sample. V is TRBV4-1 and J is TRBJ1-2; D gene ambiguous. Germline V gene lookup returns CDR1 MGHRA and CDR2 YSYEKL. The CDR3 loop spans 13 amino acids. Trimming removed 1 base from V and 4 bases from J, with 7 bases in between. CDR3 DNA: TGCGCCAGCAGCCAAGGGCGGGGCTATGGCTACACCTTC. Its protein is CASSQGRGYGYTF.

The rearrangement uses TRBV7-8 and TRBJ2-1; possible D gene TRBD1, 6 bases. The germline CDR1 and CDR2 sequences are SGHVS and FQNEAQ. Trimming shortened V by 5 bases and J by 0 bases, and 14 bases separated the two germline ends. This CDR3 is built from 16 residues. CDR3 nucleotide sequence: TGTGCCAGCAGCGCCGGACAGCGTAGCTCCTACAATGAGCAGTTCTTC. It translates to CASSAGQRSSYNEQFF.

This chain uses TRBV10-2 with TRBJ2-3, with D uncertain. The CDR3 is 14 amino acids. Trimming removed 3 bases at V and 0 bases at J, with 7 bases between. CDR1 is WSHSY, CDR2 SAAADI, per germline. The chain's CDR3 is CASSDPPSTDTQYF. CDR3 sequence (DNA): TGCGCCAGCAGTGACCCCCCGAGCACAGATACGCAGTATTTT.

This CDR3 reads CAISESALATNEKLFF. The CDR3, as DNA: TGTGCCATCAGTGAGTCGGCCCTAGCAACTAATGAAAAACTGTTTTTT. The chain has TRBV10-3 and TRBJ1-4; no clear D. V was pared by 0 bases and J by 0 bases, with 8 bases between. This CDR3 contains 16 residues. Germline values: CDR1 ENHRY, CDR2 SYGVKD.

This clone was seen a single time. This rearrangement joins TRBV7-3 to TRBJ1-1; tentatively, D is TRBD1 (5 bases). Germline V lookup: CDR1 SGHTA, CDR2 FQGTGA. V lost 5 bases and J 1 base, leaving 11 bases between the germline ends. The CDR3 is 14 residues long. The CDR3 nucleotides read TGTGCCAGCAGCCCGCAGGGCGGGAACACTGAAGCTTTCTTT. It specifies CASSPQGGNTEAFF.

This clone occurred a few times. This chain links TRBV5-6 with TRBJ2-5; 7 bases align to TRBD1. J gave up 3 bases and V 6 bases, and 5 bases lay outside the gene matches. Germline values: CDR1 SGHDT, CDR2 YYEEEE. The CDR3 spans 13 residues. CDR3 amino acids: CASIRQGEETQYF. The CDR3 DNA reads as TGTGCCAGCATCCGACAGGGTGAAGAGACCCAGTACTTC.

The V call is TRBV28, the J call TRBJ2-2, with TRBD2 matching over 11 bases. V trimming: 7 bases; J trimming: 5 bases; junction bases outside the gene matches: 6. The germline gives CDR1 MDHEN, CDR2 SYDVKM. The CDR3 is 15 amino acids. CDR3 loop: CASTLAGGQTGELFF. The CDR3 coding sequence is TGTGCCAGCACATTAGCGGGGGGGCAAACCGGGGAGCTGTTTTTT.

The rearrangement links TRBV10-2 to TRBJ1-1; D perhaps matches TRBD1 (5 bases). Trimming pared 6 bases from V and 1 base from J, leaving 12 bases between. Germline CDR1 is WSHSY and CDR2 is SAAADI. The CDR3 has 14 amino acids. The CDR3 loop reads CASRLTAQNTEAFF. The CDR3 nucleotides read TGCGCCAGCAGATTGACAGCCCAGAACACTGAAGCTTTCTTT.

This clone was seen once. The gene calls are TRBV6-5 and TRBJ1-1; tentatively, D is TRBD1 (6 bases). The CDR3 runs to 13 residues. The V end was cut by 0 bases, the J end by 11 bases, with 13 bases between. CDR1 is MNHEY, CDR2 SVGAGI, per germline. CDR3 amino acids: CASSYSVGQGAFF. In DNA form, the CDR3 reads TGTGCCAGCAGTTACTCGGTCGGGCAGGGGGCTTTCTTT.